The 8 T cell receptor beta chains below all came from one sample that was sequenced in a study of blood T cell repertoires in COVID-19. Using immunoSEQ multiplex PCR, the repertoire was profiled, and TCRdb retains in-frame clones only, with some absent. The sample consists of 75,000 to 90,000 clones, about 82% of them appearing once. Sequencing input: peripheral blood. These receptor sequences come from a man in his fifties with active COVID-19.

V and J are TRBV18 and TRBJ1-2; D remains unclear. This CDR3 contains 15 residues. Germline V CDR1 and CDR2: KGHSH, LQKENI. V gave up 3 bases and J gave up 0 bases, with 11 bases separating them. CDR3 nucleotide sequence: TGTGCCAGCTCACCGCGGGCGGATTCTAACTATGGCTACACCTTC. Encoded protein: CASSPRADSNYGYTF.

The V and J genes are TRBV7-2 and TRBJ2-5; D perhaps matches TRBD2 (6 bases). The germline gives CDR1 SGHTA, CDR2 FQGNSA. CDR3 length: 15 amino acids. The V end lost 4 bases, the J end lost 4 bases, and 16 bases lay between the germline ends. In DNA form, the CDR3 reads TGTGCCAGCAGCTCCTGGGGGGAGATGGCAGAGACCCAGTACTTC. Encoded protein: CASSSWGEMAETQYF.

CDR3 sequence: CASSGTDNHPEAFF. In nucleotides, the CDR3 is TGTGCCAGCAGTGGAACAGATAACCACCCTGAAGCTTTCTTT. The genes are TRBV25-1 and TRBJ1-1; D gene ambiguous. Trimming pared 4 bases from V and 6 bases from J, leaving 15 bases between. Germline V gene lookup returns CDR1 MGHDK and CDR2 SYGVNS. This CDR3 has 14 residues.

The DNA for the CDR3 is TGTGCCAGCAGCCAAGATCTCAAGACAGGGGGCGTTCCCCATATGAACACTGAAGCTTTCTTT. It codes for CASSQDLKTGGVPHMNTEAFF. V usage is TRBV3-1 (or the pseudogene TRBV3-2) and J usage is TRBJ1-1, with 10 bases lining up with TRBD1. Germline V gene data show CDR1 as LGHDT and CDR2 as YNNKEL (reference sequence). The CDR3 runs to 21 residues. The ends lost 0 bases at V and 0 bases at J; junction bases unmatched: 16.

V is TRBV3-1 (or the pseudogene TRBV3-2) and J is TRBJ2-1; 8 bases match TRBD2. J gave up 6 bases and V 0 bases, and 4 bases lay outside the gene matches. Germline V gene sequence: CDR1 LGHDT, CDR2 YNNKEL (reference sequence). The CDR3 has 15 residues. CDR3 amino acids: CASSQETSAFNEQFF. The CDR3 nucleotides read TGTGCCAGCAGCCAAGAGACTAGCGCCTTCAATGAGCAGTTCTTC.

In its sample, this clone was seen once. The CDR3 reads CASSHLAGGQETQYF. The DNA of the CDR3 is TGTGCCAGCAGCCACCTAGCGGGGGGGCAAGAGACCCAGTACTTC. J is TRBJ2-5 and V is TRBV3-1 (or the pseudogene TRBV3-2); 12 positions agree with TRBD2. Germline-derived CDR1 and CDR2 are LGHDT and YNNKEL (reference sequence). The CDR3 length is 15 residues. With 3 bases clipped from V and 2 bases from J, the junction kept 1 base outside the gene matches.

The chain uses TRBV5-1 and TRBJ1-4, with D possibly being TRBD1 (5 bases). The CDR3 covers 15 residues. Looked up from germline, CDR1 is SGHRS and CDR2 is YFSETQ. Trimming took off 1 base at V and 7 bases at J, with 14 bases between the two ends. The CDR3 bases are TGCGCCAGCAGCTTGAGGGGAGGGAACGCTGAAAAACTGTTTTTT. Translated, it gives CASSLRGGNAEKLFF.

In this sample, this clone turned up once. V gene TRBV10-3 combines with J gene TRBJ1-2, with 9 bases matching TRBD1. V lost 2 bases and J lost 0; bases outside the gene matches: 4. This CDR3 is built from 16 residues. The germline V gene has CDR1 ENHRY and CDR2 SYGVKD. The CDR3 DNA sequence: TGTGCCATCAGTGAGGGACAGGGGCGCCCTAACTATGGCTACACCTTC. Translating gives CAISEGQGRPNYGYTF.